The rows below give T cell receptor beta chains drawn from one sample of a study of glioma-infiltrating T cells after dendritic cell vaccination. The repertoire was sequenced with immunoSEQ multiplex PCR; TCRdb's copy has only in-frame clones and lacks some. Of 75,000 to 95,000 clones listed, roughly 84% were seen once; the top ten hold approximately 2%. The material sequenced was blood, taken after dendritic cell vaccination. These TCRs come from a human donor with glioblastoma. Both conserved end residues are part of each CDR3. D genes are given only for firm matches. The listing skips clone size in some rows; elsewhere it reads once, few, many or a size class.

abundance	v_gene	j_gene	d_gene	CDR3aa	CDR3nt
.	TRBV6-5	TRBJ2-4	.	CASSSPTGLAKNIQYF	TGTGCCAGCAGTTCCCCGACAGGACTAGCCAAAAACATTCAGTACTTC
.	TRBV7-3	TRBJ2-1	TRBD1	CASSLGQGSYNEQFF	TGTGCCAGCAGCCTGGGACAGGGGTCCTACAATGAGCAGTTCTTC
few	TRBV4-1	TRBJ2-6	.	CASSQHRGAGANVLTF	TGCGCCAGCAGCCAGCACCGCGGGGCTGGGGCCAACGTCCTGACTTTC
.	TRBV7-9	TRBJ2-7	.	CASSLLAGSFSYEQYF	TGTGCCAGCAGCTTATTGGCCGGGTCCTTCTCCTACGAGCAGTACTTC
.	TRBV6-5	TRBJ2-7	TRBD1	CASTRPPTGSYEQYF	TGTGCCAGCACACGACCCCCGACAGGGTCCTACGAGCAGTACTTC
.	TRBV27	TRBJ2-1	TRBD2	CASSRAGGAYNEQFF	TGTGCCAGCAGTCGAGCGGGAGGGGCATACAATGAGCAGTTCTTC
.	TRBV19	TRBJ2-7	.	CASSLQGGYEQYF	TGTGCCAGTAGTCTACAGGGAGGGTACGAGCAGTACTTC
.	TRBV5-1	TRBJ2-5	TRBD1	CASSKGQGGQETQYF	TGCGCCAGCAGCAAGGGACAGGGCGGGCAAGAGACCCAGTACTTC
.	TRBV5-6	TRBJ2-3	TRBD1	CASSLGDRFTDTQYF	TGTGCCAGCAGCTTGGGGGACAGGTTCACAGATACGCAGTATTTT
once	TRBV5-1	TRBJ2-1	TRBD2	CASNRDYAYNEQFF	TGCGCCAGCAACCGGGACTACGCCTACAATGAGCAGTTCTTC
.	TRBV5-1	TRBJ2-4	TRBD2	CASSPAAGGSIQYF	TGCGCCAGCAGCCCGGCGGCGGGAGGGTCCATTCAGTACTTC
.	TRBV15	TRBJ2-7	TRBD1	CATSSVTGGHEQYF	TGTGCCACCAGCAGTGTGACAGGGGGCCACGAGCAGTACTTC
.	TRBV5-1	TRBJ2-1	.	CASSLISSYNEQFF	TGCGCCAGCAGCCTAATAAGCTCCTACAATGAGCAGTTCTTC
.	TRBV7-2	TRBJ2-5	TRBD2	CASSSLRTSGGQETQYF	TGTGCCAGCAGCTCACTTCGGACTAGCGGGGGCCAAGAGACCCAGTACTTC
.	TRBV6-1	TRBJ1-4	TRBD1	CASSTSTGLGEKLFF	TGTGCCAGCAGTACCTCGACAGGGCTTGGTGAAAAACTGTTTTTT
.	TRBV11-3	TRBJ2-7	.	CASSLGGVADSYEQYF	TGTGCCAGCAGCTTAGGAGGTGTGGCGGACTCCTACGAGCAGTACTTC
.	TRBV6-5	TRBJ1-6	TRBD1	CASSYTSGQGVSPLHF	TGTGCCAGCAGTTACACATCGGGACAGGGGGTCTCACCCCTCCACTTT
few	TRBV10-3	TRBJ2-3	TRBD2	CAISESLAGSTDTQYF	TGTGCCATCAGTGAGTCGTTAGCGGGGAGCACAGATACGCAGTATTTT
.	TRBV21-1	TRBJ2-3	.	CASSSPRWETDTQYF	TGTGCCAGCAGCTCCCCTAGGTGGGAGACAGATACGCAGTATTTT
.	TRBV27	TRBJ1-2	.	CASSLKAGPGGYTF	TGTGCCAGCAGTTTAAAGGCAGGGCCAGGCGGCTACACCTTC
.	TRBV7-8	TRBJ2-1	.	CASSLVADALYNEQFF	TGTGCCAGCAGCTTAGTTGCGGATGCGCTCTACAATGAGCAGTTCTTC
.	TRBV28	TRBJ1-2	TRBD1	CASSLGGTGYGYTF	TGTGCCAGCAGTTTGGGGGGGACAGGCTATGGCTACACCTTC
.	TRBV9	TRBJ1-3	.	CASSVAGHSGNTIYF	TGTGCCAGCAGCGTAGCAGGGCACTCTGGAAACACCATATATTTT
once	TRBV9	TRBJ2-5	.	CASSSGQETQYF	TGTGCCAGCAGCAGCGGACAAGAGACCCAGTACTTC
.	TRBV15	TRBJ2-5	.	CAIRDSIIPIETQYF	TGTGCCATCCGGGACTCCATCATCCCCATAGAGACCCAGTACTTC
.	TRBV10-1	TRBJ1-4	.	CASSESSSKLFF	TGCGCCAGCAGTGAATCGTCGAGCAAGCTGTTTTTT
.	TRBV18	TRBJ2-7	TRBD2	CASSPETSGSVRYEQYF	TGTGCCAGCTCACCCGAGACTAGCGGGAGCGTGAGGTACGAGCAGTACTTC
.	TRBV6-1	TRBJ2-6	.	CASRIGAGANVLTF	TGTGCCAGCAGGATCGGGGCTGGGGCCAACGTCCTGACTTTC
.	TRBV18	TRBJ2-7	TRBD1	CASSWGQSASYEQYF	TGTGCCAGCTCCTGGGGACAGAGCGCATCCTACGAGCAGTACTTC
once	TRBV6-1	TRBJ2-3	.	CASSEFYGDTQYF	TGTGCCAGCAGTGAATTCTACGGAGATACGCAGTATTTT
.	TRBV15	TRBJ2-1	TRBD2	CATSTIRRGAYNEQFF	TGTGCCACCAGCACGATTCGGCGGGGGGCGTACAATGAGCAGTTCTTC
.	TRBV11-2	TRBJ2-7	.	CASSLAGEQYF	TGTGCCAGCAGCTTAGCGGGCGAGCAGTACTTC
.	TRBV9	TRBJ1-2	TRBD1	CASSARGDRGSGGYTF	TGTGCCAGCAGCGCCCGAGGGGACAGGGGTTCAGGTGGCTACACCTTC
.	TRBV5-3	TRBJ1-2	.	CALRGYTF	TGTGCCCTGAGAGGCTACACCTTC
.	TRBV5-1	TRBJ2-3	TRBD2	CASFPTSGSTDTQYF	TGCGCCAGCTTCCCGACTAGCGGGAGCACAGATACGCAGTATTTT
.	TRBV5-1	TRBJ1-6	TRBD1	CASSYTGDNSPLHF	TGCGCCAGCAGCTATACAGGGGATAATTCACCCCTCCACTTT
.	TRBV5-6	TRBJ1-1	.	CASSLGAGPRGKAFF	TGTGCCAGCAGCTTGGGGGCCGGGCCCAGGGGTAAAGCTTTCTTT
medium-sized	TRBV7-9	TRBJ1-5	.	CASSRQSPSSNNQPQHF	TGTGCCAGCAGCCGCCAGTCACCGAGTAGCAACAATCAGCCCCAGCATTTT
.	TRBV7-2	TRBJ2-7	TRBD2	CASRQRGLDREQYF	TGTGCCAGCAGACAACGAGGACTAGATCGCGAGCAGTACTTC
.	TRBV4-3	TRBJ2-5	.	CASSPQGGETQYF	TGCGCCAGCAGCCCTCAGGGTGGAGAGACCCAGTACTTC
.	TRBV6-1	TRBJ1-2	TRBD1	CASSSGTANYGYTF	TGTGCCAGCAGTTCTGGGACAGCTAACTATGGCTACACCTTC
.	TRBV15	TRBJ1-2	TRBD1	CATSRTGTGAPWGYTF	TGTGCCACCAGCAGGACCGGAACAGGGGCGCCTTGGGGCTACACCTTC
.	TRBV30	TRBJ2-3	.	CASWTGGDTQYF	TGTGCCTCTTGGACAGGAGGGGATACGCAGTATTTT
.	TRBV7-9	TRBJ1-1	.	CASSLALGQNTEAFF	TGTGCCAGCAGCTTAGCGTTGGGACAGAACACTGAAGCTTTCTTT
.	TRBV2	TRBJ2-3	TRBD1	CARQGEWGTDTQYF	TGTGCCAGACAGGGGGAGTGGGGCACAGATACGCAGTATTTT
.	TRBV19	TRBJ2-1	TRBD2	CASRVAGSSYNEQFF	TGTGCCAGTAGGGTAGCGGGAAGCTCCTACAATGAGCAGTTCTTC
.	TRBV28	TRBJ1-1	TRBD1	CAGSLLPDRVNTEAFF	TGTGCCGGCAGTTTACTCCCCGACAGGGTGAACACTGAAGCTTTCTTT
once	TRBV27	TRBJ1-6	.	CASSLSNGGPLHF	TGTGCCAGCAGTTTATCGAACGGGGGACCCCTCCACTTT
few	TRBV9	TRBJ2-7	.	CASSVSPYSYEQYF	TGTGCCAGCAGCGTATCACCCTACTCCTACGAGCAGTACTTC
.	TRBV30	TRBJ2-3	.	CAWSMGAGTDTQYF	TGTGCCTGGAGTATGGGGGCGGGCACAGATACGCAGTATTTT
.	TRBV18	TRBJ2-2	TRBD1	CASSPGTGVNTGELFF	TGTGCCAGCTCACCCGGGACAGGGGTGAACACCGGGGAGCTGTTTTTT
.	TRBV5-1	TRBJ1-1	.	CASLGRENTEAFF	TGCGCCAGCCTGGGCAGGGAGAACACTGAAGCTTTCTTT
.	TRBV6-1	TRBJ2-3	.	CASSRDKFGDTQYF	TGTGCCAGCAGCCGGGACAAGTTTGGAGATACGCAGTATTTT
.	TRBV9	TRBJ2-1	TRBD2	CASSVGLAGKSSYNEQFF	TGTGCCAGCAGCGTCGGACTAGCGGGGAAAAGCTCCTACAATGAGCAGTTCTTC
few	TRBV5-1	TRBJ2-7	.	CASSLDGGNRGEQYF	TGCGCCAGCAGCTTGGATGGCGGCAACCGAGGGGAGCAGTACTTC
few	TRBV6-4	TRBJ1-2	TRBD1	CASRRTGGETAGYTF	TGTGCCAGCAGAAGGACAGGGGGCGAAACAGCCGGCTACACCTTC
.	TRBV6-5	TRBJ2-5	.	CASSHRQQETQYF	TGTGCCAGCAGTCACCGACAGCAAGAGACCCAGTACTTC